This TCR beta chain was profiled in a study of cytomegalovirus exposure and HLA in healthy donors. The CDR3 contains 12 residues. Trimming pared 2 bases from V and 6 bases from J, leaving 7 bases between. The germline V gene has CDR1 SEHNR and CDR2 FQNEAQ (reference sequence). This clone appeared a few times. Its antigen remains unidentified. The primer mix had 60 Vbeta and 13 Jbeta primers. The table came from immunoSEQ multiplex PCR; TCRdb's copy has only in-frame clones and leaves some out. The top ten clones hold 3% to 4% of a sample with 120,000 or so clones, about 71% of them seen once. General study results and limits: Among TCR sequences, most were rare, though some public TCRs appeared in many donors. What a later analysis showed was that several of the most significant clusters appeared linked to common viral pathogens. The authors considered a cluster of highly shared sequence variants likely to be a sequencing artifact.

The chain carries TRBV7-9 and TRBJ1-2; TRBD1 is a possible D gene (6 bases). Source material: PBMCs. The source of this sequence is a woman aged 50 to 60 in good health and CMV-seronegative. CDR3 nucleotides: TGTGCCAGCAGCTTACCAGGGGATGGCTACACCTTC. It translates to CASSLPGDGYTF.